The clone carrying this T cell receptor beta chain has only one observation. V lost 5 bases to trimming and J lost 3 bases, with 13 bases between them. CDR1 and CDR2 from the germline V gene are LNHDA and SQIVND (reference sequence). CDR3 length equals 14 residues. This sample was included in a study of blood T cell repertoires in COVID-19. Study information: Samples of COVID-19 (acute and convalescent) were obtained from the United States, Italy and Spain.

Authors' data handling: How many nucleated cells were present was estimated from reference gene primer amplification. Some clones are missing from TCRdb's copy, which holds only in-frame ones; the method was immunoSEQ multiplex PCR. V, J and clone size reflect that table, while D and trimming were determined from the DNA. The data contain around 300,000 clones, 88% of them singletons. Sequenced material: peripheral blood. The sequence came from a man aged 18 to 35 with active or convalescent COVID-19. The chain carries TRBV19 and TRBJ1-2; D may be TRBD1 (5 bases). The chain's CDR3 is CASSEERGDYGYTF. The CDR3 bases are TGTGCCAGTAGTGAGGAAAGGGGCGACTATGGCTACACCTTC.